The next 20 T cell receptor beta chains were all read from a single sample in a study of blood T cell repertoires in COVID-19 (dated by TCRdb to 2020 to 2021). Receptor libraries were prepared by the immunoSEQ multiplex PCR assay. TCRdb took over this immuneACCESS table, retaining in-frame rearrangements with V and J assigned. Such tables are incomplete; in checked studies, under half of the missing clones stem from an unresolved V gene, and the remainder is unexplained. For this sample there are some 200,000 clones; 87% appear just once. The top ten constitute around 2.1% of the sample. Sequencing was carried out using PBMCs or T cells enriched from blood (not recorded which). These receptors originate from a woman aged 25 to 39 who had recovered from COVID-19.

CDR3 in amino acids: CATSRERRTGELFF. The CDR3 DNA reads TGTGCCACCAGCAGAGAACGGAGAACCGGGGAGCTGTTTTTT. The chain links TRBV15 to TRBJ2-2; D gene uncertain. In germline, CDR1 is LNHNV, CDR2 YYDKDF (reference sequence). The CDR3 loop spans 14 amino acids. The germline V and J ends were trimmed by 0 bases and 5 bases, with 7 bases remaining between them.

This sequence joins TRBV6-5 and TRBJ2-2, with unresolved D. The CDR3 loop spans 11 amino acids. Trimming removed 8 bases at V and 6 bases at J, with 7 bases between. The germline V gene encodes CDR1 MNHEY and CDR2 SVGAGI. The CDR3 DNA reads TGTGCCAGCCAATTTCCCGGGGAGCTGTTTTTT. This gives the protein CASQFPGELFF.

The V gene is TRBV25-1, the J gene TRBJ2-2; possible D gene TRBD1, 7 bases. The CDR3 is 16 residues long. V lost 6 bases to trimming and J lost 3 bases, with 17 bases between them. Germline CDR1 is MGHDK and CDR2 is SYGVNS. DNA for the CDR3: TGTGCCAGCAGGGAGAGGCAGGGGGGTGACACCGGGGAGCTGTTTTTT. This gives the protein CASRERQGGDTGELFF.

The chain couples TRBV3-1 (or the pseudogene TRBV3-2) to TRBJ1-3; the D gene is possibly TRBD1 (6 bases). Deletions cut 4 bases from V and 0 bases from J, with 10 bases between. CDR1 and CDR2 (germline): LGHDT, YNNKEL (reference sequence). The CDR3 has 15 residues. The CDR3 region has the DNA TGTGCCAGCAGCCGTGGGGGACACTCTGGAAACACCATATATTTT. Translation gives CASSRGGHSGNTIYF.

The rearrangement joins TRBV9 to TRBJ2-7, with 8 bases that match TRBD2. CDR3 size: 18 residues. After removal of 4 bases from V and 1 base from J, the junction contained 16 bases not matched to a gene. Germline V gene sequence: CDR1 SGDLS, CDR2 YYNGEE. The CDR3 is CASSPRGSTSEHSYEQYF. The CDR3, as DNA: TGTGCCAGCAGCCCGAGAGGATCGACTAGCGAGCATTCCTACGAGCAGTACTTC.

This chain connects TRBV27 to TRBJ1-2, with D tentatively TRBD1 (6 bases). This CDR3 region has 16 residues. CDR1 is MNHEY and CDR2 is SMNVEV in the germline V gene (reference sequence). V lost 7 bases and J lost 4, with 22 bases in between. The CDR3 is CASTTHGQGSIYGYTF. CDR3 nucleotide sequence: TGTGCCAGCACCACACATGGGCAGGGGAGTATCTATGGCTACACCTTC.

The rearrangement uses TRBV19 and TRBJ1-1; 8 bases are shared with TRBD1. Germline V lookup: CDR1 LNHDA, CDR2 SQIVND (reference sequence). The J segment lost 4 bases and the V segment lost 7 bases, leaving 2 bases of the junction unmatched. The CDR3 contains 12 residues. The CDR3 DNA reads TGTGCCAGTAAACAGGGGGGCACTGAAGCTTTCTTT. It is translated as CASKQGGTEAFF.

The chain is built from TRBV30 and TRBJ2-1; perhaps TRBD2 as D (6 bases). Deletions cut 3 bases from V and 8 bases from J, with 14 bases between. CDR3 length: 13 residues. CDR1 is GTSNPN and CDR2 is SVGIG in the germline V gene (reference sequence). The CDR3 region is CAWRKGTGDEQFF. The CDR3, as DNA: TGTGCCTGGAGAAAAGGGACTGGTGATGAGCAGTTCTTC.

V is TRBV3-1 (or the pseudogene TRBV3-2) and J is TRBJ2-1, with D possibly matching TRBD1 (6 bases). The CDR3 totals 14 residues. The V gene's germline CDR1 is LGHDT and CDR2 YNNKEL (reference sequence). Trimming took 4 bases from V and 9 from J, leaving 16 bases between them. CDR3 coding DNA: TGTGCCAGCAGCCTCTCGCAGGGGCAGGGTGAGCAGTTCTTC. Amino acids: CASSLSQGQGEQFF.

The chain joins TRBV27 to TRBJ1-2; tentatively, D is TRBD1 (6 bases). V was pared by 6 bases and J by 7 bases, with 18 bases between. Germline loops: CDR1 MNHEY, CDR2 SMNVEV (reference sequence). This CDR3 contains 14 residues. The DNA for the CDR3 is TGTGCCAGCAGAAGCTTCGACAGGACCACTGGCTACACCTTC. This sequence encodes CASRSFDRTTGYTF.

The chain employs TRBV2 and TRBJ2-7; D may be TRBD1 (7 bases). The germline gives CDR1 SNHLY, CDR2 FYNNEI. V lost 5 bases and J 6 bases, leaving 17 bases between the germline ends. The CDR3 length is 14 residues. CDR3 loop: CASSRDSGRTEQYF. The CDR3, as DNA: TGTGCCAGCAGTCGGGACAGTGGGAGGACCGAGCAGTACTTC. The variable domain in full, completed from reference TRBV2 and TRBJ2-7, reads EPEVTQTPSHQVTQMGQEVILRCVPISNHLYFYWYRQILGQKVEFLVSFYNNEISEKSEIFDDQFSVERPDGSNFTLKIRSTKLEDSAMYFCASSRDSGRTEQYFGPGTRLTVT.

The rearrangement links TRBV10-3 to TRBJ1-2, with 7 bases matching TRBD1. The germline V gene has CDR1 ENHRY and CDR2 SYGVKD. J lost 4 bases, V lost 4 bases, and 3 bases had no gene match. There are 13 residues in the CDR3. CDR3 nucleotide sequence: TGTGCCATCAGTGGACAGGGAATCTATGGCTACACCTTC. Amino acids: CAISGQGIYGYTF.

The CDR3 DNA is TGCGCCAGCAGCCCGGACCTAACGGGGGGAAACACCATATATTTT. This gives the protein CASSPDLTGGNTIYF. The chain couples TRBV5-1 to TRBJ1-3, with D unclear. CDR3 size: 15 residues. The V end was cut by 4 bases, the J end by 4 bases, with 15 bases between. Germline values: CDR1 SGHRS, CDR2 YFSETQ.

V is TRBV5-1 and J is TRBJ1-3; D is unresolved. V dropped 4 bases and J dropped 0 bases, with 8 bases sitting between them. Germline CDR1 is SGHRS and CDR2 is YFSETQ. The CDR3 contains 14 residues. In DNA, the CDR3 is TGCGCCAGCAGCCTAACCTCCTCTGGAAACACCATATATTTT. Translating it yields CASSLTSSGNTIYF.

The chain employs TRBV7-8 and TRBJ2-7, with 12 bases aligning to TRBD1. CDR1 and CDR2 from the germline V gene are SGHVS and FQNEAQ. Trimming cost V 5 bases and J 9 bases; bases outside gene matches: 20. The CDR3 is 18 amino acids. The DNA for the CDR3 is TGTGCCAGCAGCCCATTCATCCGGGACAGGGGGCTACCCCAGATGCAGTACTTC. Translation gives CASSPFIRDRGLPQMQYF.

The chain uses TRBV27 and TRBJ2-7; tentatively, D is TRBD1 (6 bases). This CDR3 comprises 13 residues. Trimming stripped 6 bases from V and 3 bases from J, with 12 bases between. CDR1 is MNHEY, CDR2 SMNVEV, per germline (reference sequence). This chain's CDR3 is CASRPGHIYEQYF. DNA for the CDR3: TGTGCCAGCAGACCGGGACATATCTACGAGCAGTACTTC.

DNA of the CDR3: TGTGCCAGCAGTGACTCGACGGGAGGGGGCACAGATACGCAGTATTTT. Its translation is CASSDSTGGGTDTQYF. The chain joins TRBV6-4 to TRBJ2-3, with 8 bases fitting TRBD2. J was trimmed by 1 base and V by 0 bases; bases with no gene match: 3. The CDR3 covers 16 residues. Germline V lookup: CDR1 MRHNA, CDR2 SNTAGT.

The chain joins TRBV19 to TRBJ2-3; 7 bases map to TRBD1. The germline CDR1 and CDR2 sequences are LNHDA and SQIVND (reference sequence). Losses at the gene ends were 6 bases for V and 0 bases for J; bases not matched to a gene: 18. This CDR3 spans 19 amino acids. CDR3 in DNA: TGTGCCAGTAGCGAAAGACCCAGGACAGGTTACCGTAGCACAGATACGCAGTATTTT. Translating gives CASSERPRTGYRSTDTQYF.

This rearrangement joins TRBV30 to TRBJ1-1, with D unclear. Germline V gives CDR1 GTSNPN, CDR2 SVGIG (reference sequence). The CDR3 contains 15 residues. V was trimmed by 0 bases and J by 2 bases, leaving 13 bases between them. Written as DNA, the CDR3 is TGTGCCTGGAGTGTAGTGGTGTCAGGCAACACTGAAGCTTTCTTT. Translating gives CAWSVVVSGNTEAFF. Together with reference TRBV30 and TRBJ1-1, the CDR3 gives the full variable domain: SQTIHQWPATLVQPVGSPLSLECTVEGTSNPNLYWYRQAAGRGLQLLFYSVGIGQISSEVPQNLSASRPQDRQFILSSKKLLLSDSGFYLCAWSVVVSGNTEAFFGQGTRLTVV.

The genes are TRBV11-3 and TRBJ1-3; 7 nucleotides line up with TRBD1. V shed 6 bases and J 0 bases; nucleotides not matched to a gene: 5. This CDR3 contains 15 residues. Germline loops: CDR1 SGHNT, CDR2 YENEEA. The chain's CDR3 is CASRQDRSSGNTIYF. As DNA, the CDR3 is TGTGCCAGCAGACAGGACAGGAGCTCTGGAAACACCATATATTTT.